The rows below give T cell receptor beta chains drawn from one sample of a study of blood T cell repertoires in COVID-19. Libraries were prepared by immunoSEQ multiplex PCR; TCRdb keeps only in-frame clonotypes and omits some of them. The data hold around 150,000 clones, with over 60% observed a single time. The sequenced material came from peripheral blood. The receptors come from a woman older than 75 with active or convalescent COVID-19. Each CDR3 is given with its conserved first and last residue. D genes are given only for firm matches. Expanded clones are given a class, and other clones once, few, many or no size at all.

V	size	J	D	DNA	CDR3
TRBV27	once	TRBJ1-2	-	TGTGCCAGCAGTTTATCTACAGCAAACTATGGCTACACCTTC	CASSLSTANYGYTF
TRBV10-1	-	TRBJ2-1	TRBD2	TGCGCCAGCAGTGCGCTAGCGGGGGGACAGCAGTTCTTC	CASSALAGGQQFF
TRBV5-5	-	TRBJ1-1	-	TGTGCCAGCAGCCAGGAACTTGGGCCCATTCCAGCTTTCTTT	CASSQELGPIPAFF
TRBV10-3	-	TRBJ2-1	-	TGTGCCACCAGTTCGGACAGAAGTTCAAACCCAGAGCAGTTCTTC	CATSSDRSSNPEQFF
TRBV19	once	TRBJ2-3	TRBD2	TGTGCCAGTAGGCTGACCGGGACTAGTTTGGATACGCAGTATTTT	CASRLTGTSLDTQYF
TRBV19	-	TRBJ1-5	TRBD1	TGTGCCAGTAGTATTCAGGACAGGTCTCAGCCCCAGCATTTT	CASSIQDRSQPQHF
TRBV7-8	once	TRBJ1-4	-	TGTGCCAGCAGAAAGAGCCGACAGATCACCGAAAAACTGTTTTTT	CASRKSRQITEKLFF
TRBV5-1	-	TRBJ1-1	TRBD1	TGCGCCAGCGCCACAGGGGAGATCACTGAAGCTTTCTTT	CASATGEITEAFF
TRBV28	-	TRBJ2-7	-	TGTGCCAGTTCCTCAGGGGGGAACTCCTACGAGCAGTACTTC	CASSSGGNSYEQYF
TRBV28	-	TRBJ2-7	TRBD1	TGTGCCAGCAGCTCACCGGGACAGGTCACCTACGAGCAGTACTTC	CASSSPGQVTYEQYF